The clone carrying this TCR beta chain showed up many times. TCR beta CDR3 sequences were amplified from RNA transcripts. The TCR CDR3 was amplified in a first-round RT-PCR using the HTBI primer set. From the multiplex PCR reads, TCRdb called clonotypes with MiXCR, one entry per CDR3 protein. Among approximately 590,000 distinct CDR3 sequences listed, 15% to 19% were seen once. This sample stems from a study of T cells in Graves' hyperthyroidism and ophthalmopathy. V lost 7 bases and J lost 1, with 9 bases in between. The V gene's germline CDR1 is SNHLY and CDR2 FYNNEI. The CDR3 consists of 13 residues. The study defined stable Graves' hyperthyroidism as no ophthalmopathy progression within 18 months.

The TCR comes from a woman aged 30 to 39 with Graves' hyperthyroidism. Sequencing input: blood. V usage is TRBV2 and J usage is TRBJ2-3; D is perhaps TRBD1 (6 bases). This CDR3 is CASKGVRTDTQYF. The DNA of the CDR3 is TGTGCCAGCAAGGGGGTTCGCACAGATACGCAGTATTTT. Full variable domain (rest looked up from reference TRBV2 and TRBJ2-3): EPEVTQTPSHQVTQMGQEVILRCVPISNHLYFYWYRQILGQKVEFLVSFYNNEISEKSEIFDDQFSVERPDGSNFTLKIRSTKLEDSAMYFCASKGVRTDTQYFGPGTRLTVL.